This section outlines one T cell receptor (beta chain) sequence together with its context. Its antigen is currently unknown. At one boundary the junction diverges from the germline segment, which might be a read error. These data originate in a study of CD8 T cells in ankylosing spondylitis. Study results and limitations: It appeared that ankylosing spondylitis blood was characterized by a TCR beta motif of under ten highly homologous variants. In reactive arthritis synovial fluid and blood, some motif variants had been reported before. There was reportedly significant enrichment of clones that were disease-linked in matched ankylosing spondylitis synovial fluid.

Quantitative 5'-RACE with molecular barcodes generated TCR beta libraries. TCRdb re-derived calls from the 5' RACE reads in MiXCR, one entry per CDR3 protein. The table has under 150,000 distinct CDR3 sequences, 17% seen once. The CDR3 length is 18 residues. This chain links TRBV12-3 or TRBV12-4 with TRBJ1-3, with D possibly matching TRBD1 (5 bases). The sequencing sample was made of blood, either unsorted or a sorted T cell fraction (not recorded which). The source of this sequence is a male donor with ankylosing spondylitis. CDR3 in amino acids: CASSRTGTHSGSGTTIYF. The CDR3 DNA follows: TGTGCCAGCAGCCGTACCGGGACGCACTCTGGCTCTGGAACCACCATATATTTT.